A single sample is the source of the 10 T cell receptor beta chains below, sequenced in a study of T-cell memory formation after mild COVID-19. TCRdb re-analysed the 5' RACE reads in MiXCR, keeping a single row per CDR3 protein. This table has approximately 210,000 distinct CDR3 sequences, around 30% appearing once. Sequenced sample: PBMCs or a T cell subset sorted from them (not recorded which). Source of these receptors: an adult woman who had mild COVID-19 (a few samples of this study predate the infection). Cell type and time point are not known.

This chain joins TRBV11-2 and TRBJ1-3; D is unclear. Trimming left V 4 bases short and J 3 bases short, with 16 bases between. The CDR3 has 16 amino acids. CDR1 SGHAT and CDR2 FQNNGV come from the germline V gene. CDR3: CASSWRRREGGNTIYF. CDR3 in DNA: TGTGCCAGCAGCTGGCGGCGGAGGGAGGGTGGAAACACCATATATTTT.

The J gene is TRBJ1-5, the V gene TRBV5-6; D is unresolved. CDR1 and CDR2 (germline): SGHDT, YYEEEE. CDR3 length: 15 residues. Trimming removed 1 base at V and 0 bases at J, with 8 bases between. CDR3 in DNA: TGTGCCAGCAGCTTGTTCAGAACTAGCAATCAGCCCCAGCATTTT. Translating it yields CASSLFRTSNQPQHF. The full variable domain, completed using reference TRBV5-6 and TRBJ1-5, is DAGVTQSPTHLIKTRGQQVTLRCSPKSGHDTVSWYQQALGQGPQFIFQYYEEEERQRGNFPDRFSGHQFPNYSSELNVNALLLGDSALYLCASSLFRTSNQPQHFGDGTRLSIL.

Comments on this clonotype: The junction departs from the called germline gene at one end, perhaps through a read error. V usage is TRBV5-6 and J usage is TRBJ2-2, with D possibly being TRBD1 (6 bases). Per germline, CDR1 SGHDT and CDR2 YYEEEE. CDR3 length equals 16 residues. The CDR3 sequence is CASTQPGHGHTGELFF. In DNA form, the CDR3 reads TGTGCAAGCACTCAGCCGGGACATGGTCACACCGGGGAGCTGTTTTTT.

The gene calls are TRBV28 and TRBJ1-2; possible D gene TRBD1, 5 bases. This CDR3 is built from 11 residues. CDR1 is MDHEN and CDR2 is SYDVKM in the germline V gene. Trimming stripped 5 bases from V and 8 bases from J, with 9 bases between. The CDR3 coding sequence is TGTGCCAGCAGTCTTAAGGGGGGCTACACCTTC. Amino acid sequence: CASSLKGGYTF.

V and J are TRBV12-3 or TRBV12-4 and TRBJ2-2; possibly TRBD1 or TRBD2 for D (5 bases each). The CDR3 has 11 residues. Trimming cost V 8 bases and J 4 bases, with 5 bases left between them. The chain's CDR3 is CASGGTGELFF. CDR3 DNA sequence: TGTGCCAGCGGGGGCACCGGGGAGCTGTTTTTT.

The chain employs TRBV4-1 and TRBJ2-7, with D possibly TRBD1 on 5 matching bases. Germline assignment: CDR1 MGHRA and CDR2 YSYEKL. V was shortened by 3 bases and J by 7 bases, with 16 bases between the two germline ends. This CDR3 comprises 14 residues. The CDR3 loop is CASSQPGITVEQYF. The CDR3, as DNA: TGCGCCAGCAGCCAGCCAGGGATTACGGTAGAGCAGTACTTC.

This chain links TRBV29-1 with TRBJ1-2; no definite D call. Trimming removed 3 bases at V and 2 bases at J, with 16 bases between. CDR1 and CDR2 (germline): SQVTM, ANQGSEA. This CDR3 spans 15 amino acids. The CDR3 coding sequence is TGCAGCGTTGAGGAACCGCCGACTGGGAACTATGGCTACACCTTC. Encoded protein: CSVEEPPTGNYGYTF. The full variable domain, completed using reference TRBV29-1 and TRBJ1-2, is SAVISQKPSRDICQRGTSLTIQCQVDSQVTMMFWYRQQPGQSLTLIATANQGSEATYESGFVIDKFPISRPNLTFSTLTVSNMSPEDSSIYLCSVEEPPTGNYGYTFGSGTRLTVV.

The V call is TRBV5-6, the J call TRBJ2-2; 13 nucleotides agree with TRBD2. The trim removed 4 bases at V and 4 bases at J, leaving 7 bases unmatched. Germline V gene sequence: CDR1 SGHDT, CDR2 YYEEEE. The CDR3 extends over 17 amino acids. The CDR3 DNA reads TGTGCCAGCAGCCTAGGACTAGCGGGAGCTGGCACCGGGGAGCTGTTTTTT. It specifies CASSLGLAGAGTGELFF.

The chain combines TRBV30 with TRBJ2-2, with D tentatively TRBD1 (5 bases). CDR3 length equals 12 residues. With 6 bases removed from V and 9 bases from J, the gap between germline ends came to 14 bases. Per the germline V gene, CDR1 is GTSNPN and CDR2 is SVGIG (reference sequence). CDR3 coding DNA: TGTGCCTGCCAGGGTAACTCCAGGGAGCTGTTTTTT. Its translation: CACQGNSRELFF.

In this sample, this clonotype turned up a few times. This chain links TRBV6-6 with TRBJ2-7, with D unresolved. The germline V gene has CDR1 MNHNY and CDR2 SVGAGI (reference sequence). Trimming took off 7 bases at V and 3 bases at J, with 16 bases between the two ends. The CDR3 has 14 residues. CDR3 protein: CASKAPGDLYEQYF. Here the CDR3 DNA reads TGTGCCAGCAAGGCACCAGGAGATCTCTACGAGCAGTACTTC.